The sample holds many counts of the clone carrying this T cell receptor (beta chain). Its target is unknown. The TCR library protocol attached unique molecular identifiers to the individual cDNA molecules. Each CDR3 protein is one row after TCRdb ran MiXCR on the 5' RACE reads. The sample gives 39,000 or so distinct CDR3 sequences, 5.5% of which show up once; 4% to 4.5% is in the top ten. These data belong to a study of early T cells in non-severe SARS-CoV-2 infection. At the level of the study: Bulk RNA taken from unsorted whole blood was sequenced, leaving chains unpaired.

Germline V lookup: CDR1 SGHTA, CDR2 FQGTGA. The V gene lost 2 bases and the J gene lost 1 base, with 11 bases spanning the gap. The CDR3 contains 15 residues. Overall study results and limits: VDJdb matching skewed toward anti-spike CD8 responses, missing private and CD4 specificities.

This sample comprised whole blood, obtained at baseline. The chain combines TRBV7-3 with TRBJ2-5; D ambiguous. This receptor was taken from an adult who was a healthcare worker with PCR-confirmed SARS-CoV-2 infection or an uninfected control (not recorded which). The CDR3 coding sequence is TGTGCCAGCAGCTTATTGCCCCGAGGCCAAGAGACCCAGTACTTC. Its translation: CASSLLPRGQETQYF.